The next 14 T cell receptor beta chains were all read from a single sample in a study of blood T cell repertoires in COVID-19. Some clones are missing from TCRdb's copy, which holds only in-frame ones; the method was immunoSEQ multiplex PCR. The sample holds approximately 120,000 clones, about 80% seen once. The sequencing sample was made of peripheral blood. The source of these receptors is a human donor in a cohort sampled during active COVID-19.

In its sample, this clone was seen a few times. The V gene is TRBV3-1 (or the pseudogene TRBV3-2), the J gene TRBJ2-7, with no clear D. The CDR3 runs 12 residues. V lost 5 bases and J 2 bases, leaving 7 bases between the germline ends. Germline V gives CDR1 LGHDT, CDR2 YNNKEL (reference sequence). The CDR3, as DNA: TGTGCCAGCAGCACCCACACCTACGAGCAGTACTTC. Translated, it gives CASSTHTYEQYF.

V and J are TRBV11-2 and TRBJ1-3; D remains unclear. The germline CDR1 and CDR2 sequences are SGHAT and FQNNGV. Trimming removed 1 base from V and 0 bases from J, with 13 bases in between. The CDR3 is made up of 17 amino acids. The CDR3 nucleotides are TGTGCCAGCAGCTTAGTCGAGGGTGTTCACTCTGGAAACACCATATATTTT. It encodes CASSLVEGVHSGNTIYF. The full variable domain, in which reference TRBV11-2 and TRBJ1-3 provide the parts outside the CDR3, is EAGVAQSPRYKIIEKRQSVAFWCNPISGHATLYWYQQILGQGPKLLIQFQNNGVVDDSQLPKDRFSAERLKGVDSTLKIQPAKLEDSAVYLCASSLVEGVHSGNTIYFGEGSWLTVV.

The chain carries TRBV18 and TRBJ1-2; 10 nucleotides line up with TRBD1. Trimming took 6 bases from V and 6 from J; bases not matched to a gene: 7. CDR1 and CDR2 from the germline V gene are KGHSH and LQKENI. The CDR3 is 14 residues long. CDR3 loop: CASSPGTGENGYTF. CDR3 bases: TGTGCCAGCTCTCCTGGGACAGGGGAGAATGGCTACACCTTC.

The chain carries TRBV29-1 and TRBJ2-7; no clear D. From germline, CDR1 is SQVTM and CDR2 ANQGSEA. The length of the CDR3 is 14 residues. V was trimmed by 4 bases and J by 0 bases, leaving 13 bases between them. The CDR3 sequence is CSVVGRRSSYEQYF. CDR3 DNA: TGCAGCGTTGTGGGTCGAAGGAGCTCCTACGAGCAGTACTTC.

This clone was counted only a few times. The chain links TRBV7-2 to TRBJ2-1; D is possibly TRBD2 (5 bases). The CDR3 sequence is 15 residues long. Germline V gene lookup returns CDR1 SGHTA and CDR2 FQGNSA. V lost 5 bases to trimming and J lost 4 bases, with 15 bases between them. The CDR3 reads CASSPAAEPYNEQFF. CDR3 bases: TGTGCCAGCAGCCCTGCAGCGGAGCCGTACAATGAGCAGTTCTTC.

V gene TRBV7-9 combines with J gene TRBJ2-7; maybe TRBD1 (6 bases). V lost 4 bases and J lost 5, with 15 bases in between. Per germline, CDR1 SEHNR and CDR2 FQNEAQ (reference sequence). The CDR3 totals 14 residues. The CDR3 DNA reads TGTGCCAGCAGCTACTCAGGGGTATTGAACGAGCAGTACTTC. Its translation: CASSYSGVLNEQYF.

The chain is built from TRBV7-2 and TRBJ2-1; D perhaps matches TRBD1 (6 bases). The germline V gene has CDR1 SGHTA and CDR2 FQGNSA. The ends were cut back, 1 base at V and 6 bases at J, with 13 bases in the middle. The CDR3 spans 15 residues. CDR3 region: CASSLVRTVPNEQFF. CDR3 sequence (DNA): TGTGCCAGCAGCTTAGTGCGGACAGTCCCCAATGAGCAGTTCTTC.

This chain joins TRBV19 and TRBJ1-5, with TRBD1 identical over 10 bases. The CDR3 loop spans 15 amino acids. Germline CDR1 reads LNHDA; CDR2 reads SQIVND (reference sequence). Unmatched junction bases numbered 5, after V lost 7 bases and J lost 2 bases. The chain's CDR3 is CASTRTGGGNQPQHF. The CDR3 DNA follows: TGTGCCAGTACCCGGACAGGGGGGGGCAATCAGCCCCAGCATTTT.

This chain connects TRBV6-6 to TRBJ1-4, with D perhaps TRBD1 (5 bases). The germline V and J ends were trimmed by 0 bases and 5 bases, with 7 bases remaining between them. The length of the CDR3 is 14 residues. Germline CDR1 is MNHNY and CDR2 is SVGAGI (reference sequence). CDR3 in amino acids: CASSYSRGNEKLFF. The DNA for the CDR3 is TGTGCCAGCAGTTACTCTCGGGGGAATGAAAAACTGTTTTTT.

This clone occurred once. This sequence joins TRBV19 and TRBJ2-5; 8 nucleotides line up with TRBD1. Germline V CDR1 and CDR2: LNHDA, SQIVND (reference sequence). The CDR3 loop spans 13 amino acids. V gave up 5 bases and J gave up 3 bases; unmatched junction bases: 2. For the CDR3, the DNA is TGTGCCAGTAGTCCGACAGGGGAAGAGACCCAGTACTTC. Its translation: CASSPTGEETQYF.

This CDR3 is CAISPDRMNTEAFF. DNA of the CDR3: TGTGCCATCAGTCCGGACAGAATGAACACTGAAGCTTTCTTT. This chain joins TRBV10-3 and TRBJ1-1, with a weak D call TRBD1 (6 bases). From germline, CDR1 is ENHRY and CDR2 SYGVKD. The CDR3 is 14 amino acids. The V gene lost 5 bases and the J gene lost 0 bases, with 10 bases spanning the gap.

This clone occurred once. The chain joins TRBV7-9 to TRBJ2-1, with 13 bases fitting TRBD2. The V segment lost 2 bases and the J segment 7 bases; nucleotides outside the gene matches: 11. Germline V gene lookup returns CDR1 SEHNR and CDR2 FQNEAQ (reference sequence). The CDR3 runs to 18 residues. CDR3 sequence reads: CASSLKGTSGRDLNEQFF. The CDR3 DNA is TGTGCCAGCAGCTTAAAAGGTACTAGCGGGAGGGATTTGAATGAGCAGTTCTTC.

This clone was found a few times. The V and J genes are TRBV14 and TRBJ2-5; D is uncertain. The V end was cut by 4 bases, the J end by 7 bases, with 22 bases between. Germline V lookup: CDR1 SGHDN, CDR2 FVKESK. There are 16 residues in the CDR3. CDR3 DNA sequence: TGTGCCAGCAGCCGGGCTCCCCGGCAGGCCTTGGGGACCCAGTACTTC. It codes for CASSRAPRQALGTQYF.

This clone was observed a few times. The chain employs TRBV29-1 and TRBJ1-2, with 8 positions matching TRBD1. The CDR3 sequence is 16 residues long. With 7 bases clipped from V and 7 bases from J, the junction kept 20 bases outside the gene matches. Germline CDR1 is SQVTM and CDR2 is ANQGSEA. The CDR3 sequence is CSAANTGGMGTGGYTF. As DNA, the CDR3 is TGCAGCGCCGCCAACACAGGGGGAATGGGTACCGGTGGCTACACCTTC.